A single sample gave rise to the 29 T cell receptor beta chains below, sequenced in a study of shared clonotypes between healthy human individuals. Data came from immunoSEQ multiplex PCR; TCRdb stores just in-frame clones and leaves some out. The profile shows some 320,000 clones, more than 75% of them singletons. Sequences were obtained from memory CD8+ T cells sorted from blood. Subset of the sample: CD45RO+ cells pooled with CCR7-negative TemRA cells. These receptors originate from a man between 18 and 29 years old in good health.

The V and J genes are TRBV30 and TRBJ1-6; D not certain. With 3 bases removed from V and 6 bases from J, the gap between germline ends came to 21 bases. CDR1 is GTSNPN and CDR2 is SVGIG in the germline V gene (reference sequence). The CDR3 totals 17 residues. The CDR3 DNA is TGTGCCTGGAGCGCCCCGAGAGACGTTTTTTTTAATTCACCCCTCCACTTT. It yields the protein CAWSAPRDVFFNSPLHF.

J is TRBJ2-3 and V is TRBV10-1; D remains unclear. Germline lookup yields CDR1 WNHNN and CDR2 SYGVQD (reference sequence). V was trimmed by 8 bases and J by 1 base, leaving 1 base between them. This CDR3 has 10 residues. CDR3 residues: CASCTDTQYF. CDR3 DNA sequence: TGCGCCAGCTGCACAGATACGCAGTATTTT.

The chain couples TRBV20-1 to TRBJ2-3; D not resolved. V lost 3 bases, J lost 6 bases, and 7 bases lay in between. The CDR3 runs to 11 residues. CDR1 is DFQATT, CDR2 SNEGSKA, per germline (reference sequence). The CDR3 is CSASARDTQYF. The CDR3 DNA sequence: TGCAGTGCTAGCGCTCGCGATACGCAGTATTTT.

A word on this clone: The sample carries other DNA sequences with the same CDR3. The J gene is TRBJ2-2, the V gene TRBV27; 8 bases match TRBD1. Germline trimming cut 4 bases from V and 0 bases from J; bases unmatched to any gene: 1. There are 15 residues in the CDR3. Germline CDR1 is MNHEY and CDR2 is SMNVEV (reference sequence). CDR3 sequence (DNA): TGTGCCAGCAGTTGGACAGGGCCGAACACCGGGGAGCTGTTTTTT. Its translation: CASSWTGPNTGELFF.

The V call is TRBV7-9, the J call TRBJ1-2; D not resolved. The CDR3 has 15 amino acids. Germline CDR1 reads SEHNR; CDR2 reads FQNEAQ (reference sequence). The V and J ends lost 4 bases and 6 bases respectively, with 18 bases between them. The CDR3 loop reads CASSSGQGSVDGYTF. The CDR3, as DNA: TGTGCCAGCAGCTCCGGCCAAGGGTCGGTGGATGGCTACACCTTC.

The genes are TRBV11-2 and TRBJ2-7; 11 bases are shared with TRBD2. Per germline, CDR1 SGHAT and CDR2 FQNNGV. The CDR3 loop spans 15 amino acids. Losses at the gene ends were 6 bases for V and 1 base for J; bases not matched to a gene: 5. In nucleotides, the CDR3 is TGTGCCAGCAGACCACTAGCGGGAGATTCCTACGAGCAGTACTTC. The encoded protein is CASRPLAGDSYEQYF.

The chain combines TRBV4-1 with TRBJ2-7; D is unresolved. The germline V and J ends were trimmed by 0 bases and 4 bases, with 7 bases remaining between them. The CDR3 contains 13 residues. Per germline, CDR1 MGHRA and CDR2 YSYEKL. CDR3 nucleotides: TGCGCCAGCAGCCAAGAACCGAGTTACGAGCAGTACTTC. This encodes CASSQEPSYEQYF.

The chain has TRBV7-9 and TRBJ1-1; D is perhaps TRBD1 (5 bases). From germline, CDR1 is SEHNR and CDR2 FQNEAQ (reference sequence). Trimming removed 2 bases from V and 6 bases from J, with 10 bases in between. This CDR3 has 13 amino acids. Written as DNA, the CDR3 is TGTGCCAGCAGCTTAATCCAGGGCGCTGAAGCTTTCTTT. It codes for CASSLIQGAEAFF.

V is TRBV27 and J is TRBJ2-1, with 8 positions matching TRBD2. The length of the CDR3 is 15 residues. The junction had 2 bases not matched to a gene; V was cut back by 1 base and J by 3 bases. Germline CDR1 reads MNHEY; CDR2 reads SMNVEV (reference sequence). CDR3 sequence reads: CASSLLAGNYNEQFF. The CDR3 bases are TGTGCCAGCAGTTTATTAGCGGGGAACTACAATGAGCAGTTCTTC.

CDR3 region: CASSLGVSYGYTF. CDR3 DNA sequence: TGTGCCAGCAGCTTAGGCGTTAGCTATGGCTACACCTTC. The chain has TRBV7-9 and TRBJ1-2; D is undetermined. The germline CDR1 and CDR2 sequences are SEHNR and FQNEAQ (reference sequence). V lost 1 base to trimming and J lost 4 bases, with 7 bases between them. The CDR3 consists of 13 residues.

The chain carries TRBV4-3 and TRBJ2-3, with 11 bases lining up with TRBD2. The junction had 2 bases not matched to a gene; V was cut back by 0 bases and J by 0 bases. The CDR3 runs to 17 residues. Germline CDR1 reads LGHNA; CDR2 reads YSLEER. For the CDR3, the DNA is TGCGCCAGCAGCCAAGATAGCGGGAGGGCCAGCACAGATACGCAGTATTTT. The encoded protein is CASSQDSGRASTDTQYF.

The chain couples TRBV27 to TRBJ2-7; maybe TRBD1 (7 bases). This CDR3 region has 16 residues. V was shortened by 5 bases and J by 2 bases, with 19 bases between the two germline ends. CDR1 is MNHEY and CDR2 is SMNVEV in the germline V gene (reference sequence). CDR3 DNA: TGTGCCAGCAGTCCCTCGACAGGGAGGATCACCTACGAGCAGTACTTC. This sequence encodes CASSPSTGRITYEQYF.

V gene TRBV27 combines with J gene TRBJ2-7, with 7 positions matching TRBD1. V trimming: 4 bases; J trimming: 5 bases; junction bases outside the gene matches: 8. The CDR3 contains 14 residues. Per germline, CDR1 MNHEY and CDR2 SMNVEV (reference sequence). The CDR3 protein is CASSSVTGFHEQYF. In DNA, the CDR3 is TGTGCCAGCAGTTCCGTGACAGGGTTCCACGAGCAGTACTTC.

Regarding this clone: Other DNA sequences in the sample encode the same CDR3. The gene calls are TRBV28 and TRBJ2-3; TRBD1 aligns across 10 bases. CDR1 is MDHEN, CDR2 SYDVKM, per germline. The CDR3 has 14 residues. The trim removed 6 bases at V and 3 bases at J, leaving 3 bases unmatched. CDR3 amino acids: CASSRTGGTDTQYF. Here the CDR3 DNA reads TGTGCCAGCAGCAGGACAGGGGGAACAGATACGCAGTATTTT.

The rearrangement uses TRBV7-4 and TRBJ1-1, with 8 positions matching TRBD1. The germline V gene has CDR1 SGHVT and CDR2 SQSDAQ. The CDR3 runs to 17 residues. The trim removed 6 bases at V and 3 bases at J, leaving 15 bases unmatched. CDR3 nucleotide sequence: TGTGCCAGCAGACCCCGGCAGGTGGACAGGGCTGACACTGAAGCTTTCTTT. Its protein product is CASRPRQVDRADTEAFF.

This clone appeared a few times. This same CDR3 is encoded by further DNA sequences in the sample. The chain uses TRBV9 and TRBJ2-7; D might be TRBD1 (5 bases). The ends were cut back, 4 bases at V and 4 bases at J, with 6 bases in the middle. This CDR3 spans 11 amino acids. CDR1 is SGDLS, CDR2 YYNGEE, per germline. CDR3 sequence: CASSQGYEQYF. The CDR3 nucleotides are TGTGCCAGCAGCCAGGGTTACGAGCAGTACTTC.

V usage is TRBV5-1 and J usage is TRBJ2-7, with a tentative D call TRBD1 (5 bases). The CDR3 has 12 amino acids. CDR1 SGHRS and CDR2 YFSETQ come from the germline V gene. Trimming cost V 4 bases and J 6 bases, with 11 bases left between them. CDR3 amino acids: CASSNRGTEQYF. CDR3 coding DNA: TGCGCCAGCAGCAATAGGGGCACCGAGCAGTACTTC.

This clone was detected ten times or more. This rearrangement joins TRBV27 to TRBJ2-7, with D perhaps matching TRBD1 (6 bases). The germline gives CDR1 MNHEY, CDR2 SMNVEV (reference sequence). This CDR3 has 16 residues. Trimming took off 4 bases at V and 3 bases at J, with 19 bases between the two ends. CDR3 coding DNA: TGTGCCAGCAGTTCGACCGGGACATTTGGAAGCTACGAGCAGTACTTC. This encodes CASSSTGTFGSYEQYF.

The gene calls are TRBV27 and TRBJ1-6, with TRBD1 matching 7 bases. The CDR3 totals 13 residues. V lost 5 bases and J lost 16; bases outside the gene matches: 11. The germline gives CDR1 MNHEY, CDR2 SMNVEV (reference sequence). The CDR3 region has the DNA TGTGCCAGCAGTCCGGCCTGGACAGGCCTTCTCCACTTT. Translation: CASSPAWTGLLHF.

The genes are TRBV29-1 and TRBJ2-1; no clear D. Trimming left V 5 bases short and J 3 bases short, with 14 bases between. The CDR3 loop spans 14 amino acids. The germline CDR1 and CDR2 sequences are SQVTM and ANQGSEA. The CDR3 DNA sequence: TGCAGCGTTAAGGTGGGTTTGGTCTACAATGAGCAGTTCTTC. Protein product: CSVKVGLVYNEQFF.

This chain uses TRBV5-6 with TRBJ2-5; 12 bases align to TRBD1. The CDR3 loop spans 19 amino acids. The V gene's germline CDR1 is SGHDT and CDR2 YYEEEE. Trimming cost V 3 bases and J 1 base; bases outside gene matches: 13. DNA for the CDR3: TGTGCCAGCAGCTCTCCGGGACAGGGGGCCCCCCTGCTCCAAGAGACCCAGTACTTC. Translation: CASSSPGQGAPLLQETQYF.

The V gene is TRBV7-8, the J gene TRBJ1-2; TRBD1 might be the D (6 bases). CDR1 SGHVS and CDR2 FQNEAQ come from the germline V gene. Trimming took 4 bases from V and 0 from J, leaving 12 bases between them. This CDR3 contains 15 residues. DNA of the CDR3: TGTGCCAGCAGCTCGCACAGGGAGTCTAACTATGGCTACACCTTC. As protein: CASSSHRESNYGYTF.

This clone was seen only a few times. The chain links TRBV7-6 to TRBJ2-2; D not certain. Germline V lookup: CDR1 SGHVS, CDR2 FNYEAQ. V lost 1 base, J lost 5 bases, and 8 bases lay in between. The CDR3 has 14 amino acids. CDR3 region: CASSLEAETGELFF. The CDR3 DNA reads TGTGCCAGCAGCTTAGAGGCAGAAACCGGGGAGCTGTTTTTT.

This clone was counted between two and nine times. This rearrangement joins TRBV27 to TRBJ1-4; no reliable D call. CDR1 and CDR2 from the germline V gene are MNHEY and SMNVEV (reference sequence). CDR3 size: 14 residues. V lost 6 bases and J lost 7, with 15 bases in between. The CDR3 nucleotides read TGTGCCAGCAGACAACAGTCTTCAGGTGAAAAACTGTTTTTT. Translated, it gives CASRQQSSGEKLFF.

The J gene is TRBJ2-7, the V gene TRBV6-1; D gene ambiguous. Trimming removed 6 bases from V and 2 bases from J, with 11 bases in between. Germline values: CDR1 MNHNS, CDR2 SASEGT. This CDR3 contains 13 residues. CDR3 DNA sequence: TGTGCCAGCAGCCCCTCCAGAACCTACGAGCAGTACTTC. Its protein is CASSPSRTYEQYF.

V gene TRBV11-2 combines with J gene TRBJ2-5, with TRBD2 matching 14 bases. Trimming removed 4 bases from V and 4 bases from J; junction bases left unmatched: 8. CDR1 is SGHAT and CDR2 is FQNNGV in the germline V gene. The CDR3 sequence is 17 residues long. DNA for the CDR3: TGTGCCAGCAGCTCGGGACTAGCGGGAGTGGAGGGAGAGACCCAGTACTTC. It specifies CASSSGLAGVEGETQYF.

CDR3 nucleotide sequence: TGTGCCTGGAGCGGGATAATGAACACTGAAGCTTTCTTT. This sequence encodes CAWSGIMNTEAFF. The V gene is TRBV30, the J gene TRBJ1-1; D not certain. The V and J ends lost 3 bases and 0 bases respectively, with 8 bases between them. Germline V CDR1 and CDR2: GTSNPN, SVGIG (reference sequence). The CDR3 has 13 amino acids.

The chain employs TRBV7-2 and TRBJ1-1; D is perhaps TRBD1 (6 bases). Trimming took off 1 base at V and 4 bases at J, with 10 bases between the two ends. CDR1 is SGHTA, CDR2 FQGNSA, per germline. The CDR3 consists of 14 residues. This chain's CDR3 is CASSLVTGSTEAFF. In DNA, the CDR3 is TGTGCCAGCAGCTTAGTGACAGGTAGCACTGAAGCTTTCTTT.

The chain couples TRBV11-2 to TRBJ2-1; weak D call: TRBD2 (6 bases). The CDR3 length is 15 residues. The germline CDR1 and CDR2 sequences are SGHAT and FQNNGV. Trimming took 5 bases from V and 1 from J, leaving 12 bases between them. CDR3 sequence reads: CASSAGLTSYNEQFF. CDR3 nucleotides: TGTGCCAGCAGCGCGGGACTGACTTCCTACAATGAGCAGTTCTTC.